The 6 T cell receptor beta chains listed next were all sequenced from one sample in a study of post-analysis software for immune sequencing data (dated by TCRdb to about 2015). What the study reported, not specific to this receptor: About 5 TRBV segments, including TRBV5-6, TRBV5-1 and TRBV20-1, were significantly more frequent in patients than controls.

The method behind the library was PCR. Sequenced using an Illumina HiSeq 2500. To reduce PCR and sequencing biases, unique molecular identifiers were incorporated into the TCR beta cDNA libraries. Clones were called with MiXCR by TCRdb after fastp trimmed the public reads at Q25, and only in-frame beta chains were retained. A single entry per CDR3 protein holds the most common genes and DNA from its merged rows. The sample includes around 180,000 distinct CDR3 sequences, with 30% observed a single time. Approximately 1.5% of the sample comes from the top ten. No antigen has been identified for these receptors. Sequencing used blood. Receptors were obtained from a girl aged 5-17 years with multiple sclerosis.

This clonotype turned up a few times. The rearrangement uses TRBV5-1 and TRBJ2-2, with TRBD2 as a possible D gene (6 bases). Trimming pared 4 bases from V and 7 bases from J, leaving 17 bases between. The germline gives CDR1 SGHRS, CDR2 YFSETQ. CDR3 length: 15 amino acids. Here the CDR3 reads CASSTGTVGLGELFF. CDR3 bases: TGCGCCAGCAGCACCGGGACGGTGGGACTCGGGGAGCTGTTTTTT.

As to this clonotype: This likely comes from a read error, as the CDR3 has no conserved phenylalanine or tryptophan at its end. The CDR3 spells CASSLGTSRSYEQYC. DNA of the CDR3: TGTGCCAGCAGTTTAGGGACTAGCAGGAGCTACGAGCAGTACTGC. The chain couples TRBV12-3 or TRBV12-4 to TRBJ2-7; TRBD2 matches at 8 bases. The junction had 5 bases not matched to a gene; V was cut back by 1 base and J by 3 bases. CDR3 length: 15 amino acids.

The chain is built from TRBV7-9 and TRBJ2-7; perhaps TRBD1 as D (6 bases). The CDR3 runs to 15 residues. Deletions cut 3 bases from V and 6 bases from J, with 18 bases between. From germline, CDR1 is SEHNR and CDR2 FQNEAQ (reference sequence). The DNA of the CDR3 is TGTGCCAGCAGCTTTAGTGGGGGCGTTTACGCCGAGCAGTACTTC. Encoded protein: CASSFSGGVYAEQYF.

This clonotype was detected many times. The chain has TRBV12-3 or TRBV12-4 and TRBJ2-5; 7 bases fit TRBD1. There are 14 residues in the CDR3. V dropped 10 bases and J dropped 6; count of bases not matched to a gene: 14. CDR3 DNA: TGTGCCACCTTGAGACAGGGCTCTCAACAGACCCAGTACTTC. Residues: CATLRQGSQQTQYF.

This chain links TRBV2 with TRBJ2-7, with TRBD2 matching over 9 bases. V was clipped by 7 bases and J by 7 bases; unmatched bases: 11. Germline V lookup: CDR1 SNHLY, CDR2 FYNNEI. The CDR3 sequence is 14 residues long. In DNA, the CDR3 is TGTGCCAGCACCACCGAGACCACTAGCGGGGAGCAGTACTTC. This encodes CASTTETTSGEQYF.

This clonotype was counted a few times. V is TRBV11-2 and J is TRBJ2-1; D is undetermined. CDR1 SGHAT and CDR2 FQNNGV come from the germline V gene. This CDR3 is 14 amino acids long. Trimming left V 2 bases short and J 5 bases short, with 10 bases between. CDR3 region: CASSLWGINNEQFF. CDR3 bases: TGTGCCAGCAGCTTATGGGGAATTAACAATGAGCAGTTCTTC.